The rows below give T cell receptor beta chains drawn from one sample of a study of regulatory T cells in long-lasting Graves disease. TCRdb reanalysed the multiplex PCR reads using MiXCR and keeps one entry per CDR3 protein. The sample holds under 300,000 distinct CDR3 sequences, approximately 20% seen once. The same specimen was also included in a second study, on T cells in Graves' hyperthyroidism and ophthalmopathy.

The input for sequencing was peripheral blood mononuclear cells (PBMCs), taken at new diagnosis, from a patient treated with antithyroid drugs. The receptors here all came from a woman aged 25-40 years with Graves disease. Each CDR3 is given with its conserved first and last residue. The D gene is left open where the match is weak. Expanded clones are given a class, and other clones once, few, many or no size at all.

V,size,D,J,DNA,CDR3
TRBV7-9,many,.,TRBJ2-3,TGTGCCAGCAGCTTTCCAGGGGAGAGGGGCACAGATACGCAGTATTTT,CASSFPGERGTDTQYF
TRBV7-3,.,TRBD2,TRBJ2-3,TGTGCCAGCAGCTTAACGGGGACTAGCGGGGGGGAAAACTTAGATACGCAGTATTTT,CASSLTGTSGGENLDTQYF
TRBV5-4,.,TRBD1,TRBJ1-1,TGTGCCAGCAGCTCGGGAGCCGGGACAGGGTCGAACACTGAAGCTTTCTTT,CASSSGAGTGSNTEAFF
TRBV4-2,.,TRBD1,TRBJ2-7,TGTGCCAGCAGCCACGGACAGGGGGCCGGACACGAGCAGTACTTC,CASSHGQGAGHEQYF
TRBV29-1,many,.,TRBJ1-1,TGCAGCGGAGTAGTGCACACTGAAGCTTTCTTT,CSGVVHTEAFF
TRBV14,many,TRBD2,TRBJ2-7,TGTGCCAGCAGCCAAGTCCCGGGGGGGCCTTACGAGCAGTACTTC,CASSQVPGGPYEQYF
TRBV15,many,.,TRBJ1-3,TGTGCCACCAGCAGAGATGTGGGGGGCGCCAACTCTGGAAACACCATATATTTT,CATSRDVGGANSGNTIYF
TRBV4-1,many,TRBD1,TRBJ1-1,TGCGCCAGCAGCCAACAATTACAGGGGGCGCCTAGGGCTGAAGCTTTCTTT,CASSQQLQGAPRAEAFF
TRBV12-3/TRBV12-4,many,TRBD1,TRBJ1-2,TGTGCCAGCAGCCCCCTGGGGACAGGGCGCCACGGCTACACCTTC,CASSPLGTGRHGYTF
TRBV7-8,many,.,TRBJ2-2,TGTGCCAGCAGCCCCCAGGGTGTCGGGGAGCTGTTTTTT,CASSPQGVGELFF
TRBV19,.,TRBD1,TRBJ1-5,TGTGCCAGTAGCTCTAGAGGGGGCAACAATCAGCCCCAGCATTTT,CASSSRGGNNQPQHF
TRBV9,many,TRBD1,TRBJ2-5,TGTGCCAGCAGCGTAAGACAGGGGACGAAGGAGACCCAGTACTTC,CASSVRQGTKETQYF
TRBV5-4,.,.,TRBJ2-7,TGTGCCAGCAGCTCCGACAGCAACTACGAGCAGTACTTC,CASSSDSNYEQYF
TRBV3-1,many,.,TRBJ2-7,TGTGCCAGCAGCCAAGGACAGATAAGCTCCTACGAGCAGTACTTC,CASSQGQISSYEQYF
TRBV6-1,many,TRBD1,TRBJ2-7,TGTGCCAGCAGTCCTCCGGGACAGGGCTACGAGCAGTACTTC,CASSPPGQGYEQYF
TRBV3-1,many,.,TRBJ1-1,TGTGCCAGCAGCCAAGACGGGGGAGGGAACACTGAAGCTTTCTTT,CASSQDGGGNTEAFF